What follows are 2 T cell receptor beta chains derived from one specimen sequenced in a study of human T cells and chemical hapten exposure. Time point in this sample: patch test 3, about 24 weeks after DPC sensitization. Treatment noted: therapeutic diphenylcyclopropenone sensitization with weekly scalp DPC. TCRdb re-called the RACE reads with MiXCR, one entry per CDR3 protein. The sample has about 160,000 distinct CDR3 sequences; around a quarter are singletons. The sample in question was whole blood, obtained in connection with sensitization to the hapten diphenylcyclopropenone (DPC). The origin of the receptors is a woman aged 18-29 years with alopecia areata. Some clones in this sample may be carry-over from other donors' samples.

This clonotype was recorded a few times. The chain joins TRBV11-2 to TRBJ1-5; TRBD1 matches 7 bases. J gave up 7 bases and V 5 bases, and 5 bases lay outside the gene matches. The CDR3 has 13 amino acids. The V gene's germline CDR1 is SGHAT and CDR2 FQNNGV. The CDR3 DNA sequence: TGTGCCAGCAGCCATTCCAGGGGGCAGCCCCAGCATTTT. Amino acids: CASSHSRGQPQHF. The full variable domain, rest sourced from reference TRBV11-2 and TRBJ1-5, is EAGVAQSPRYKIIEKRQSVAFWCNPISGHATLYWYQQILGQGPKLLIQFQNNGVVDDSQLPKDRFSAERLKGVDSTLKIQPAKLEDSAVYLCASSHSRGQPQHFGDGTRLSIL.

This clonotype was picked up a small number of times. The chain uses TRBV18 and TRBJ1-1, with D tentatively TRBD1 (6 bases). This CDR3 is 15 amino acids long. V lost 6 bases and J lost 5, with 19 bases in between. Germline CDR1 reads KGHSH; CDR2 reads LQKENI. CDR3 coding DNA: TGTGCCAGCTCTTTCCGGACAGTAGTGACGACTGAAGCTTTCTTT. This sequence encodes CASSFRTVVTTEAFF.